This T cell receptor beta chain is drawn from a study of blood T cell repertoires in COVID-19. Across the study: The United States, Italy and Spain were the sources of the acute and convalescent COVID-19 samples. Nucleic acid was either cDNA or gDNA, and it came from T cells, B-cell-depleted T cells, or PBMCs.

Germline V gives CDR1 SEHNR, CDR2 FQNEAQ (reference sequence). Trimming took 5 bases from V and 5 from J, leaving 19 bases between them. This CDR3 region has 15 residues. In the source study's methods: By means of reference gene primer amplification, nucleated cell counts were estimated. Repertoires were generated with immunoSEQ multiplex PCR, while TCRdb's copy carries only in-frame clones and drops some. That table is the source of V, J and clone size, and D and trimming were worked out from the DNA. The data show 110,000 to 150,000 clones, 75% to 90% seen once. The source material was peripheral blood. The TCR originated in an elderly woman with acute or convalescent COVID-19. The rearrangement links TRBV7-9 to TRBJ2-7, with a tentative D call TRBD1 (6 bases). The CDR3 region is CASSRLGTGSDEQYF. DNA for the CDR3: TGTGCCAGCAGCCGCCTTGGTACAGGGTCGGACGAGCAGTACTTC.